The 29 T cell receptor beta chains presented below share a single source sample, sequenced in a study of T cells in Graves' hyperthyroidism and ophthalmopathy. RNA transcripts gave rise to amplified TCR beta CDR3 regions. Using the HTBI primer set, a first-round RT-PCR was run on the TCR CDR3. TCRdb re-called the multiplex PCR reads with MiXCR, one entry per CDR3 protein. The sample consists of hundreds of thousands of distinct CDR3 sequences, about 15% of them appearing once. Sequences were obtained from blood. Receptor source: a woman between 45 and 60 years old with Graves' ophthalmopathy.

The chain links TRBV7-8 to TRBJ2-5; the match to TRBD2 covers 7 bases. Germline CDR1 and CDR2: SGHVS and FQNEAQ. The V segment lost 5 bases and the J segment 7 bases; nucleotides outside the gene matches: 7. The CDR3 spans 13 residues. Here the CDR3 DNA reads TGTGCCAGCAGCGTTAGCGGGCCCGGGACCCAGTACTTC. This gives the protein CASSVSGPGTQYF.

In DNA, the CDR3 is TGTGCCAGCGACGGGGGTTCACCCCTCCACTTT. Its protein is CASDGGSPLHF. The chain carries TRBV2 and TRBJ1-6; D perhaps matches TRBD1 (5 bases). The CDR3 covers 11 residues. Germline assignment: CDR1 SNHLY and CDR2 FYNNEI. The V and J ends lost 8 bases and 9 bases respectively, with 8 bases between them. Filled out from reference TRBV2 and TRBJ1-6, the complete variable domain reads EPEVTQTPSHQVTQMGQEVILRCVPISNHLYFYWYRQILGQKVEFLVSFYNNEISEKSEIFDDQFSVERPDGSNFTLKIRSTKLEDSAMYFCASDGGSPLHFGNGTRLTVT.

This clonotype was picked up many times. CDR3 nucleotide sequence: TGCAGTGCTAGTCGGACTAGAGAGATCGGGGAGCTGTTTTTT. Encoded protein: CSASRTREIGELFF. This chain links TRBV20-1 with TRBJ2-2, with 7 bases identical to TRBD2. The CDR3 has 14 amino acids. V lost 3 bases and J lost 7; bases outside the gene matches: 8. CDR1 DFQATT and CDR2 SNEGSKA come from the germline V gene (reference sequence).

This clonotype was seen only a few times. The rearrangement joins TRBV7-9 to TRBJ2-3, with D maybe TRBD1 (6 bases). This CDR3 is built from 13 residues. V was clipped by 5 bases and J by 4 bases, with 10 bases between them. CDR1 SEHNR and CDR2 FQNEAQ come from the germline V gene (reference sequence). CDR3 DNA: TGTGCCAGCAGCCGTAAGGGGGCAGATACGCAGTATTTT. As protein: CASSRKGADTQYF.

This chain links TRBV5-1 with TRBJ2-5; 12 nucleotides align to TRBD2. Germline CDR1 reads SGHRS; CDR2 reads YFSETQ. The CDR3 extends over 19 amino acids. After removal of 2 bases from V and 2 bases from J, the junction contained 13 bases not matched to a gene. The CDR3 DNA reads as TGCGCCAGCAGCTTTCACCTACTACTAGCGGGAGGCCGGCAAGAGACCCAGTACTTC. Protein: CASSFHLLLAGGRQETQYF.

A remark on this clonotype: A read error may account for a junction end that differs from germline. CDR3 sequence reads: CASSHEQHF. In DNA, the CDR3 is TGTGCCAGCTCACACGAGCAGCACTTC. V is TRBV18 and J is TRBJ2-7; D gene uncertain. Looked up from germline, CDR1 is KGHSH and CDR2 is LQKENI. The CDR3 is 9 amino acids.

Ten or more counts support this clonotype. The CDR3 loop is CASSLRIPEQFF. The CDR3 DNA reads TGCGCCAGCAGCCTTAGAATTCCCGAGCAGTTCTTC. This chain joins TRBV5-1 and TRBJ2-1; the D is unclear. V lost 4 bases to trimming and J lost 10 bases, with 12 bases between them. Germline lookup yields CDR1 SGHRS and CDR2 YFSETQ. This CDR3 region has 12 residues.

This clonotype has ten or more counts. The chain links TRBV28 to TRBJ1-1; no clear D. The CDR3 runs 12 residues. CDR1 is MDHEN, CDR2 SYDVKM, per germline. Trimming cost V 1 base and J 11 bases, with 11 bases left between them. The CDR3, as DNA: TGTGCCAGCAGTTTATTGAGAGGCGCGGCTTTCTTT. It translates to CASSLLRGAAFF.

This clonotype was picked up a small number of times. J is TRBJ2-7 and V is TRBV5-4, with 10 bases lining up with TRBD1. Trimming removed 0 bases from V and 2 bases from J; junction bases left unmatched: 5. The length of the CDR3 is 16 residues. CDR1 and CDR2 from the germline V gene are SGHNT and YYREEE (reference sequence). CDR3 sequence: CASSLAGGQGAYEQYF. For the CDR3, the DNA is TGTGCCAGCAGCTTGGCTGGTGGACAGGGGGCCTACGAGCAGTACTTC.

This clonotype showed up many times. As DNA, the CDR3 is TGCGCCAGCAGCGAAAAGTTGGGACAGACCTACGAGCAGTACTTC. This translates into CASSEKLGQTYEQYF. The chain has TRBV5-1 and TRBJ2-7; TRBD1 aligns across 7 bases. Trimming cost V 4 bases and J 2 bases; bases outside gene matches: 9. This CDR3 is 15 amino acids long. The germline gives CDR1 SGHRS, CDR2 YFSETQ.

This clonotype was recorded many times. V and J are TRBV2 and TRBJ1-1; D possibly corresponds to TRBD1 (5 bases). The germline gives CDR1 SNHLY, CDR2 FYNNEI. Trimming pared 7 bases from V and 5 bases from J, leaving 14 bases between. The CDR3 loop spans 13 amino acids. The CDR3 here is CASKLGRETEAFF. In nucleotides, the CDR3 is TGTGCCAGCAAGTTGGGGCGGGAGACTGAAGCTTTCTTT.

This chain links TRBV3-1 with TRBJ1-5; the D gene is possibly TRBD1 (6 bases). Trimming stripped 3 bases from V and 3 bases from J, with 9 bases between. CDR1 and CDR2 from the germline V gene are LGHDT and YNNKEL (reference sequence). The CDR3 extends over 14 amino acids. In nucleotides, the CDR3 is TGTGCCAGCAGCCACGACAGGCTCAATCAGCCCCAGCATTTT. It encodes CASSHDRLNQPQHF.

Only a few counts were recorded for this clonotype. The gene calls are TRBV4-1 and TRBJ2-5, with TRBD1 as a possible D gene (5 bases). The CDR3 spans 14 residues. CDR1 and CDR2 from the germline V gene are MGHRA and YSYEKL. The V end was cut by 4 bases, the J end by 1 base, with 10 bases between. CDR3: CASSLKDSQETQYF. The CDR3 DNA reads as TGCGCCAGCAGCCTAAAAGACAGCCAAGAGACCCAGTACTTC.

The chain recombines TRBV7-8 with TRBJ2-2, with D possibly being TRBD1 or TRBD2 (6 bases each). This CDR3 comprises 16 residues. Trimming shortened V by 2 bases and J by 7 bases, and 17 bases separated the two germline ends. Looked up from germline, CDR1 is SGHVS and CDR2 is FQNEAQ. CDR3 sequence: CASSLPEWGAGGELFF. The CDR3 DNA sequence: TGTGCCAGCAGCTTACCGGAGTGGGGGGCTGGCGGGGAGCTGTTTTTT.

The chain has TRBV6-2 or TRBV6-3 and TRBJ1-1; weak D call: TRBD1 (6 bases). The ends were cut back, 6 bases at V and 4 bases at J, with 18 bases in the middle. Germline V CDR1 and CDR2: MNHEY, SVGEGT. The CDR3 is 15 amino acids. CDR3: CASRQLKQGVTEAFF. The CDR3 DNA is TGTGCCAGCAGACAACTCAAACAGGGTGTCACTGAAGCTTTCTTT.

The chain links TRBV6-2 or TRBV6-3 to TRBJ1-5; 12 nucleotides align to TRBD1. This CDR3 spans 19 amino acids. CDR1 MNHEY and CDR2 SVGEGT come from the germline V gene. V lost 2 bases to trimming and J lost 0 bases; unmatched junction nucleotides: 8. In nucleotides, the CDR3 is TGTGCCAGCAGTTACACTCCGGGACAGGGGGCGATTAGCAATCAGCCCCAGCATTTT. Translation gives CASSYTPGQGAISNQPQHF.

The genes are TRBV7-2 and TRBJ1-2; D might be TRBD1 (5 bases). This CDR3 is built from 14 residues. Between the trimmed V and J ends, which lost 5 bases and 4 bases, there was a span of 14 bases. CDR1 is SGHTA, CDR2 FQGNSA, per germline. DNA for the CDR3: TGTGCCAGCAGCCCCGCGGGGGGGACCTATGGCTACACCTTC. This gives the protein CASSPAGGTYGYTF.

Comments on this clonotype: This may be a read error: a much more frequent sequence differs by one nucleotide. This chain connects TRBV5-8 to TRBJ2-1, with TRBD2 matching 9 bases. Gene TRBJ2-7 matches the end of the DNA better, so the J call may be wrong. Per germline, CDR1 SGHTS and CDR2 YDEGEE. The CDR3 spans 17 residues. In DNA, the CDR3 is TGTGCCAGCAGCCAGGGAGGCCTAGCGGGACCAAGCAATGAGCAGTACTTC. This encodes CASSQGGLAGPSNEQYF.

This clonotype was picked up a small number of times. The J gene is TRBJ2-6, the V gene TRBV28; the D is unclear. Germline CDR1 and CDR2: MDHEN and SYDVKM. Trimming left V 3 bases short and J 1 base short, with 7 bases between. There are 15 residues in the CDR3. The CDR3 coding sequence is TGTGCCAGCAGTTTGTCCCATTCTGGGGCCAACGTCCTGACTTTC. This translates into CASSLSHSGANVLTF. Full variable domain (rest looked up from reference TRBV28 and TRBJ2-6): DVKVTQSSRYLVKRTGEKVFLECVQDMDHENMFWYRQDPGLGLRLIYFSYDVKMKEKGDIPEGYSVSREKKERFSLILESASTNQTSMYLCASSLSHSGANVLTFGAGSRLTVL.

This clonotype was seen repeatedly, ten times or more. As DNA, the CDR3 is TGTGCTAGTGTTGGCGGGGATGAGCAGTTCTTC. Translation: CASVGGDEQFF. The chain recombines TRBV12-5 with TRBJ2-1; tentatively, D is TRBD2 (6 bases). This CDR3 region has 11 residues. With 7 bases removed from V and 8 bases from J, the gap between germline ends came to 9 bases. The germline V gene encodes CDR1 LGHNT and CDR2 FRNRAP.

This clonotype was seen many times. V usage is TRBV7-2 and J usage is TRBJ2-7; the D is unclear. CDR1 and CDR2 from the germline V gene are SGHTA and FQGNSA. The length of the CDR3 is 16 residues. The ends were cut back, 1 base at V and 2 bases at J, with 15 bases in the middle. DNA for the CDR3: TGTGCCAGCAGCTTAGTAACGTCGGCAGTTACCTACGAGCAGTACTTC. It yields the protein CASSLVTSAVTYEQYF.

The sample holds many counts of this clonotype. The V gene is TRBV2, the J gene TRBJ1-5; 7 positions match TRBD1. The CDR3 runs 13 residues. V shed 6 bases, J shed 6 bases, and the junction held 5 bases outside the gene matches. Germline CDR1 reads SNHLY; CDR2 reads FYNNEI. CDR3 nucleotides: TGTGCCAGCAGACCCGGGACAGTTCAGCCCCAGCATTTT. The encoded protein is CASRPGTVQPQHF.

This clonotype was counted ten times or more. The chain carries TRBV20-1 and TRBJ2-1; 8 bases fit TRBD2. Per germline, CDR1 DFQATT and CDR2 SNEGSKA (reference sequence). With 3 bases clipped from V and 2 bases from J, the junction kept 6 bases outside the gene matches. CDR3 length: 15 residues. CDR3 amino acids: CSASPGTRTYNEQFF. CDR3 coding DNA: TGCAGTGCTAGCCCCGGGACTAGGACCTACAATGAGCAGTTCTTC.

This clonotype was seen more than once but under ten times. The chain couples TRBV29-1 to TRBJ2-1, with D perhaps matching TRBD1 (5 bases). This CDR3 spans 11 amino acids. Germline assignment: CDR1 SQVTM and CDR2 ANQGSEA. V was pared by 1 base and J by 15 bases, with 13 bases between. CDR3 amino acids: CSVEVGRVRFF. As DNA, the CDR3 is TGCAGCGTTGAAGTGGGCAGGGTTCGGTTCTTC.

This clonotype was observed a few times. CDR3 residues: CASSLLGTPTYEQYF. The DNA of the CDR3 is TGTGCCAGCAGCTTATTAGGGACCCCAACCTACGAGCAGTACTTC. The rearrangement joins TRBV7-9 to TRBJ2-7; D may match TRBD1 or TRBD2 (5 bases each). Germline V gives CDR1 SEHNR, CDR2 FQNEAQ (reference sequence). The germline V and J ends were trimmed by 2 bases and 2 bases, with 13 bases remaining between them. This CDR3 has 15 amino acids.

This clonotype came up many times. This chain connects TRBV12-3 or TRBV12-4 to TRBJ2-5, with unresolved D. This CDR3 region has 13 residues. The V gene lost 2 bases and the J gene lost 2 bases, with 6 bases spanning the gap. The CDR3 here is CASSLPRQETQYF. The CDR3 DNA follows: TGTGCCAGCAGTTTACCGAGACAAGAGACCCAGTACTTC.

Many counts were recorded for this clonotype. The V and J genes are TRBV6-4 and TRBJ1-1; D gene unclear. Germline CDR1 is MRHNA and CDR2 is SNTAGT. V was pared by 0 bases and J by 0 bases, with 17 bases between. This CDR3 is 18 amino acids long. CDR3 protein: CASSDSRSISPMNTEAFF. In DNA, the CDR3 is TGTGCCAGCAGTGACTCGAGGAGTATCAGCCCCATGAACACTGAAGCTTTCTTT.

On this clonotype: This may be a read error: a much more frequent sequence differs by one nucleotide. The CDR3 spells CSARATTVPNIEAFF. Here the CDR3 DNA reads TGCAGTGCTAGAGCGACGACAGTACCGAACATTGAAGCTTTCTTT. The rearrangement links TRBV20-1 to TRBJ1-1; TRBD1 is a possible D gene (5 bases). CDR1 and CDR2 from the germline V gene are DFQATT and SNEGSKA (reference sequence). The CDR3 is made up of 15 amino acids.

The chain couples TRBV6-1 to TRBJ1-2, with unresolved D. V was trimmed by 4 bases and J by 11 bases, leaving 11 bases between them. CDR3 length equals 11 residues. CDR1 MNHNS and CDR2 SASEGT come from the germline V gene. The DNA for the CDR3 is TGTGCCAGCAGTGTTAAACTTGGGTACACCTTC. Its protein product is CASSVKLGYTF.